This T cell receptor beta chain was observed in a study of blood T cell repertoires in COVID-19. The wider study: Spain, Italy and the United States supplied samples that represented acute and convalescent COVID-19. PBMCs, B-cell-depleted T cells, or T cells were the source of the cDNA or gDNA that made up the material.

V was trimmed by 8 bases and J by 2 bases, leaving 18 bases between them. The CDR3 length is 15 residues. The germline CDR1 and CDR2 sequences are LNHDA and SQIVND (reference sequence). The assay was immunoSEQ multiplex PCR, and TCRdb's table has in-frame clones only and misses some. The sample includes just over 300,000 clones, just over 85% of them seen just once. Cohort placement rested on clinical history that participants reported themselves. The study counted Cohort 3 donors as recovered given two negative PCRs, clearance, or symptom resolution. This sequence joins TRBV19 and TRBJ1-1; D is perhaps TRBD1 (6 bases). The source material was PBMCs or T cells enriched from blood (not recorded which). This clonotype originated in a man under 40 who had recovered from COVID-19. DNA for the CDR3: TGTGCCAGTGTCTCAATCCACAGGGCCAACACTGAAGCTTTCTTT. Its translation is CASVSIHRANTEAFF.